This T cell receptor (beta chain) was identified in a study of T cell responses to AZD1222 COVID-19 vaccine. General study findings and limits: A reported finding is that nearly half of spike-specific TCRs target unmutated variant regions.

With respect to this clone: What it binds is not known.

Sequenced by immunoSEQ multiplex PCR; TCRdb stores in-frame clones only, minus some. The table shows roughly 120,000 clones, with roughly 90% occurring only once. With V trimmed by 2 bases and J by 4 bases, 9 bases remained unmatched. The germline V gene encodes CDR1 SGHTA and CDR2 FQGNSA. This CDR3 contains 19 residues. The TCR sequence derives from an adult in good health. This rearrangement joins TRBV7-2 to TRBJ2-6; 12 bases are a match to TRBD2. The input for sequencing was peripheral blood, taken on day 0 of AZD1222 vaccination. CDR3 region: CASSLRLAGALGGANVLTF. CDR3 sequence (DNA): TGTGCCAGCAGCTTACGACTAGCGGGAGCCCTTGGAGGGGCCAACGTCCTGACTTTC.